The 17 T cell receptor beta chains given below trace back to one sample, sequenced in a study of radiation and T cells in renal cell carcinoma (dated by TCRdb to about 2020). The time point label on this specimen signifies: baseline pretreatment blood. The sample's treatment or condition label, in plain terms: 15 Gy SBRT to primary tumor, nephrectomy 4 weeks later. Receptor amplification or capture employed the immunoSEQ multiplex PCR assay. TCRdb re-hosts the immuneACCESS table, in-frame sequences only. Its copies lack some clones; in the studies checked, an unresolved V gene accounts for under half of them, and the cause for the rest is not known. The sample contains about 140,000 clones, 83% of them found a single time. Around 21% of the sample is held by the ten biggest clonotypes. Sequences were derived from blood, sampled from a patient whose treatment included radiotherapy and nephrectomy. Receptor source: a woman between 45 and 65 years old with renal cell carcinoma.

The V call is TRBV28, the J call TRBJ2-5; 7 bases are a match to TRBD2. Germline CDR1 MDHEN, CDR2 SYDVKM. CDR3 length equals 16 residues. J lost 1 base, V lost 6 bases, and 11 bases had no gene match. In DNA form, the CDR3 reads TGTGCCAGCAGACCTCGGGGTAGCGGGTTCCAAGAGACCCAGTACTTC. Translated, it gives CASRPRGSGFQETQYF.

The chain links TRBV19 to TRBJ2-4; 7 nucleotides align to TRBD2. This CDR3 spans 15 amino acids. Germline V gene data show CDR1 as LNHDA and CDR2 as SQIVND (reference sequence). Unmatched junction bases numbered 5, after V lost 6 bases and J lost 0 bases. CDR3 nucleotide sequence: TGTGCCAGTAGCGGGACTAAATTAGCCAAAAACATTCAGTACTTC. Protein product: CASSGTKLAKNIQYF. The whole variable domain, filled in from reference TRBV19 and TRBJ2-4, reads DGGITQSPKYLFRKEGQNVTLSCEQNLNHDAMYWYRQDPGQGLRLIYYSQIVNDFQKGDIAEGYSVSREKKESFPLTVTSAQKNPTAFYLCASSGTKLAKNIQYFGAGTRLSVL.

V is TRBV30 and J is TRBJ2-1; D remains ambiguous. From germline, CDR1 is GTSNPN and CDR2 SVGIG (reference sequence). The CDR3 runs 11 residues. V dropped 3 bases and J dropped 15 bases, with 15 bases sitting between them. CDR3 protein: CAWRGSGVPFF. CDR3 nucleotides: TGTGCCTGGAGGGGGTCTGGGGTTCCGTTCTTC.

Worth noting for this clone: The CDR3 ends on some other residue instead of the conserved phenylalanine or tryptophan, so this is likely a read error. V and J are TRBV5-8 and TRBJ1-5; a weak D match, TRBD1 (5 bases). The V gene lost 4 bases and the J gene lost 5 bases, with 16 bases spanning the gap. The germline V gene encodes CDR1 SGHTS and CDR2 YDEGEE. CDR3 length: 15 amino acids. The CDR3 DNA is TGTGCCAGCAGCCGCCCCCGGGGGGGAGATCAGCCCCAGCATTCT. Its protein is CASSRPRGGDQPQHS.

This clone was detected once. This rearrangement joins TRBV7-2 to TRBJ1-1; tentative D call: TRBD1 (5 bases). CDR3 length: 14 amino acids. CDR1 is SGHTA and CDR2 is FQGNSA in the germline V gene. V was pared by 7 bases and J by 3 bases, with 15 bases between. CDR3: CASNTQAGDTEAFF. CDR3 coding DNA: TGTGCCAGCAACACACAGGCGGGGGACACTGAAGCTTTCTTT.

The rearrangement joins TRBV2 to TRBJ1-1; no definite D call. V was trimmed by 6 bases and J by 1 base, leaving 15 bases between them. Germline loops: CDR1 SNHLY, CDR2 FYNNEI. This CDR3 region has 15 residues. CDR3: CASSEGVGGNTEAFF. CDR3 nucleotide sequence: TGTGCCAGCAGCGAGGGAGTAGGAGGGAACACTGAAGCTTTCTTT.

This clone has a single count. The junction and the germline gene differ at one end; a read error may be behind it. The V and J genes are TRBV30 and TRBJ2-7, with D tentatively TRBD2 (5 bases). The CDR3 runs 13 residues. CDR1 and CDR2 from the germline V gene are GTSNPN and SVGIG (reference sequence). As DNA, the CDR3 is TGTGCCTGGAGTGGAGGGATGTCCTACGAGCGGTACTTC. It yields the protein CAWSGGMSYERYF.

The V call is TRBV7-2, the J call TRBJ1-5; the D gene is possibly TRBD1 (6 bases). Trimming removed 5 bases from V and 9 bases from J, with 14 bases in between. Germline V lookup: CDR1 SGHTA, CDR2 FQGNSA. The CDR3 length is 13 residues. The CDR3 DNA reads TGTGCCAGCAGCGCAAATAAGGGGGGGCCCCAGCATTTT. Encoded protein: CASSANKGGPQHF. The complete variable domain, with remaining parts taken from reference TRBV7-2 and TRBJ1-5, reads GAGVSQSPSNKVTEKGKDVELRCDPISGHTALYWYRQSLGQGLEFLIYFQGNSAPDKSGLPSDRFSAERTGGSVSTLTIQRTQQEDSAVYLCASSANKGGPQHFGDGTRLSIL.

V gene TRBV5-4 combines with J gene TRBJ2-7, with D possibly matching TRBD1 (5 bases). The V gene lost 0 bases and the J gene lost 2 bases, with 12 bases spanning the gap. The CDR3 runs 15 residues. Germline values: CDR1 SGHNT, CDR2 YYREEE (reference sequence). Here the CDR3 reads CASSLDQGEAYEQYF. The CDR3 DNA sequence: TGTGCCAGCAGCTTGGACCAGGGCGAAGCCTACGAGCAGTACTTC.

The CDR3, as DNA: TGTGCCAGCAGCCAGAGTTCACAGGGAGGGGAGCTGTTTTTT. This translates into CASSQSSQGGELFF. V and J are TRBV6-5 and TRBJ2-2, with a tentative D call TRBD1 (6 bases). Per the germline V gene, CDR1 is MNHEY and CDR2 is SVGAGI. The CDR3 runs 14 residues. V was trimmed by 6 bases and J by 8 bases, leaving 16 bases between them.

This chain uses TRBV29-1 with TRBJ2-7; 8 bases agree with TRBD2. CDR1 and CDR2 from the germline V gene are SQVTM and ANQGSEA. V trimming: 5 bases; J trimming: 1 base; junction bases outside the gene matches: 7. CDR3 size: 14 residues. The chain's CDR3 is CSVSAGGGSYEQYF. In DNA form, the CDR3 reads TGCAGCGTTAGCGCGGGGGGAGGGTCCTACGAGCAGTACTTC.

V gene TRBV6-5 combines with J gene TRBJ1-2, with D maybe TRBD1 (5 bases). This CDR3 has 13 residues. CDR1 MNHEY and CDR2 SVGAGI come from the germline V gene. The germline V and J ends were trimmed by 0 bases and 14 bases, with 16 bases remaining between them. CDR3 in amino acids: CASSYSGGDSCTF. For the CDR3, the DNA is TGTGCCAGCAGTTACTCGGGGGGGGACTCTTGTACCTTC.

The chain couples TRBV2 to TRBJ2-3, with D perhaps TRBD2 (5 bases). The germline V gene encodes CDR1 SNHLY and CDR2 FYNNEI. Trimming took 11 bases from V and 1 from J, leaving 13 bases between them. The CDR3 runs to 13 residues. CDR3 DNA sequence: TGTGCCTCCAGCGGACCGGGCACAGATACGCAGTATTTT. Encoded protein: CASSGPGTDTQYF.

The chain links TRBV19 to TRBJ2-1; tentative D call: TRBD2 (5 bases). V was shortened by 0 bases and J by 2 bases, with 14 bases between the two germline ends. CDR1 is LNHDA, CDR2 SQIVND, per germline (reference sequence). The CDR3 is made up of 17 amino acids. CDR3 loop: CASSIDNLRVTYNEQFF. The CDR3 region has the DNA TGTGCCAGTAGTATAGATAACTTGAGGGTAACCTACAATGAGCAGTTCTTC.

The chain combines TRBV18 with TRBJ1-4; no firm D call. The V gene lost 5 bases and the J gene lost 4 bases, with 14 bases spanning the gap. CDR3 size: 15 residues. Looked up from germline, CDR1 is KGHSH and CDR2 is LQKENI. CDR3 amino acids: CASSSSALYNEKLFF. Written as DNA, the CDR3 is TGTGCCAGCTCATCATCGGCTCTATATAATGAAAAACTGTTTTTT.

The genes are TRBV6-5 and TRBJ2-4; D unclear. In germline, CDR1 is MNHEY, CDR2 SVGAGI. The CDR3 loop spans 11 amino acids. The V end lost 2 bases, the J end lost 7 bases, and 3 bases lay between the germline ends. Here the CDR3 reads CASSYGNIQYF. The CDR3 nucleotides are TGTGCCAGCAGTTACGGGAACATTCAGTACTTC.

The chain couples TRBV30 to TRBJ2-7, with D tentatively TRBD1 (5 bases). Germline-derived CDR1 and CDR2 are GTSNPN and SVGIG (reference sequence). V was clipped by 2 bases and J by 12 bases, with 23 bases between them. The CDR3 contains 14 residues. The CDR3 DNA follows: TGTGCCTGGAGTCCAGGGCTTTCGGGTCTTTTTCTGTACTTC. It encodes CAWSPGLSGLFLYF.